This T cell receptor beta chain came from a study of CD8 T cells in Susac syndrome. Deletions cut 4 bases from V and 7 bases from J, with 12 bases between. The CDR3 sequence is 13 residues long. The germline V gene encodes CDR1 SGHNT and CDR2 YYREEE (reference sequence). An input of roughly 0.5 to 1 ug of RNA was subjected to reverse transcription using random hexamers. Using its own MiXCR run on the immunoSEQ multiplex PCR reads, TCRdb lists one record per CDR3 protein. The sample consists of about 120,000 distinct CDR3 sequences, 94% of them appearing once. This clonotype was obtained from a human donor in good health. The sequencing input was CD4+ T cells from PBMCs. The chain links TRBV5-4 to TRBJ2-1, with no clear D. The CDR3 sequence: CASSPNSENEQFF. The CDR3 coding sequence is TGTGCCAGCAGCCCCAATTCCGAAAATGAGCAGTTCTTC.